What follows describes a single TCR beta chain. This entry belongs to a study of blood T cell repertoires in COVID-19. Libraries were prepared by immunoSEQ multiplex PCR; TCRdb keeps only in-frame clonotypes and omits some of them. The sample records hundreds of thousands of clones, around 92% being singletons. Germline loops: CDR1 KGHDR, CDR2 SFDVKD. This CDR3 is built from 14 residues. With 4 bases removed from V and 7 bases from J, the gap between germline ends came to 13 bases. The chain has TRBV24-1 and TRBJ1-5; maybe TRBD1 (5 bases). This TCR came from a woman aged 25 to 45 with COVID-19, enrolled during active disease. The sample consisted of peripheral blood. The CDR3 nucleotides read TGTGCCACCAGTGACTACAGGTCCCTACAGCCCCAGCATTTT. It encodes CATSDYRSLQPQHF.